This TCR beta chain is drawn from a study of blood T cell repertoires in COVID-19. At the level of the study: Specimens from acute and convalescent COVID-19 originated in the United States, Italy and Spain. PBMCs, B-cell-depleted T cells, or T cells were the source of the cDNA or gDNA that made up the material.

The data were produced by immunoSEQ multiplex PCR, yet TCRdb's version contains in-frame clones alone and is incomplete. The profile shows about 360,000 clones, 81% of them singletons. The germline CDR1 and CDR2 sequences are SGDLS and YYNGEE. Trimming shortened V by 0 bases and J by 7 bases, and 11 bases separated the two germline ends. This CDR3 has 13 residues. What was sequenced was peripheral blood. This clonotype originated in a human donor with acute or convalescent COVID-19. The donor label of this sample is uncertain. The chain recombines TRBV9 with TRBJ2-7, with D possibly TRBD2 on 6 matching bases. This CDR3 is CASSVAPRGEQYF. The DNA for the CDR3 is TGTGCCAGCAGCGTAGCCCCTCGGGGGGAGCAGTACTTC.